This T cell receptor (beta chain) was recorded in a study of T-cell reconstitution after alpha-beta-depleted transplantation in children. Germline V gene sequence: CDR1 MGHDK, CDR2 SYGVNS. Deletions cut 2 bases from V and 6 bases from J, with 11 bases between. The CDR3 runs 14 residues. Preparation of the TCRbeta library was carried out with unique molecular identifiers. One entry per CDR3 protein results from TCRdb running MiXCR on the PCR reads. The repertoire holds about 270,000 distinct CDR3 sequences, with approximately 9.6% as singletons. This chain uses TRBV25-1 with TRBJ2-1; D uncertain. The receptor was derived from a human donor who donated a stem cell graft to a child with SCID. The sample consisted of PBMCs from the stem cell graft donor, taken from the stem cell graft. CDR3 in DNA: TGTGCCAGCAGTGAAAGTCTGGGTACCAATGAGCAGTTCTTC. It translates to CASSESLGTNEQFF. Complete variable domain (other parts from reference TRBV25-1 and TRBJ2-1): EADIYQTPRYLVIGTGKKITLECSQTMGHDKMYWYQQDPGMELHLIHYSYGVNSTEKGDLSSESTVSRIRTEHFPLTLESARPSHTSQYLCASSESLGTNEQFFGPGTRLTVL.